This is a list of T cell receptor beta chains from one sample in a study of T cell responses to AZD1222 COVID-19 vaccine. Sequencing was performed with immunoSEQ multiplex PCR; in TCRdb, only in-frame clones are kept and a portion is missing. The sample lists fewer than 300,000 clones; over 85% were seen once. Sequenced material: peripheral blood, taken on day 0 of AZD1222 vaccination. The receptors were sampled from an adult in good health. CDR3s include the opening cysteine and the closing phenylalanine or tryptophan. Each record gives: J gene, V gene, clone size, D gene, CDR3 protein, CDR3 DNA. The D gene is left open where the match is weak. Part of the rows lack a size; the others show once, few, many or a class for expanded clones.

J: TRBJ1-5
V: TRBV5-6
size: once
D: NA
CDR3: CASSLVGKPGPQHF
DNA: TGTGCCAGCAGCTTGGTGGGGAAGCCGGGGCCCCAGCATTTT

J: TRBJ2-3
V: TRBV4-1
size: NA
D: NA
CDR3: CASSPDEVTDTQYF
DNA: TGCGCCAGCAGCCCTGACGAGGTCACAGATACGCAGTATTTT

J: TRBJ1-6
V: TRBV7-8
size: few
D: TRBD1
CDR3: CASSSRTGLFNSPLHF
DNA: TGTGCCAGCAGCTCTAGGACAGGACTCTTTAATTCACCCCTCCACTTT

J: TRBJ2-1
V: TRBV9
size: NA
D: TRBD2
CDR3: CASSAAAGARGEQFF
DNA: TGTGCCAGCAGCGCTGCAGCGGGAGCGCGCGGGGAGCAGTTCTTC

J: TRBJ1-1
V: TRBV19
size: NA
D: NA
CDR3: CASKSGDTEAFF
DNA: TGTGCCAGTAAATCGGGGGATACTGAAGCTTTCTTT

J: TRBJ2-3
V: TRBV7-2
size: NA
D: NA
CDR3: CASSFARSADTQYF
DNA: TGTGCCAGCAGCTTCGCCCGTAGTGCCGATACGCAGTATTTT

J: TRBJ1-1
V: TRBV9
size: NA
D: TRBD1
CDR3: CASSSRPGTGLNTEAFF
DNA: TGTGCCAGCAGCTCGCGTCCCGGGACAGGGCTGAACACTGAAGCTTTCTTT

J: TRBJ2-2
V: TRBV6-1
size: once
D: NA
CDR3: CASSELRTPGELFF
DNA: TGTGCCAGCAGTGAGCTCCGGACGCCCGGGGAGCTGTTTTTT

J: TRBJ1-5
V: TRBV28
size: NA
D: TRBD1
CDR3: CASSLTRGGDQPQHF
DNA: TGTGCCAGCAGCTTAACCAGGGGGGGGGATCAGCCCCAGCATTTT

J: TRBJ1-2
V: TRBV19
size: NA
D: NA
CDR3: CASSRGAGQDYGYTF
DNA: TGTGCCAGTAGTAGAGGGGCGGGTCAGGACTATGGCTACACCTTC

J: TRBJ2-2
V: TRBV9
size: NA
D: NA
CDR3: CASSVAGLDGELFF
DNA: TGTGCCAGCAGCGTAGCAGGGCTCGACGGGGAGCTGTTTTTT

J: TRBJ2-7
V: TRBV7-8
size: NA
D: NA
CDR3: CASSFLIGPEQYF
DNA: TGTGCCAGCAGCTTCCTAATAGGGCCCGAGCAGTACTTC

J: TRBJ2-2
V: TRBV4-3
size: NA
D: NA
CDR3: CASSQVKGEWNTGELFF
DNA: TGCGCCAGCAGCCAAGTCAAGGGGGAATGGAACACCGGGGAGCTGTTTTTT

J: TRBJ2-2
V: TRBV5-1
size: NA
D: NA
CDR3: CASSLTVVGNTGELFF
DNA: TGCGCCAGCAGCTTGACCGTCGTGGGGAACACCGGGGAGCTGTTTTTT

J: TRBJ1-2
V: TRBV19
size: NA
D: NA
CDR3: CATREAGIYGYTF
DNA: TGTGCCACCCGGGAGGCGGGGATCTATGGCTACACCTTC

J: TRBJ2-3
V: TRBV7-7
size: NA
D: TRBD2
CDR3: CASSPLLTGGSDTQYF
DNA: TGTGCCAGCAGCCCCTTGTTAACGGGAGGAAGTGATACGCAGTATTTT

J: TRBJ1-2
V: TRBV3-1/TRBV3-2
size: NA
D: NA
CDR3: CASSPGSTGAYGYTF
DNA: TGTGCCAGCAGCCCCGGTAGCACAGGTGCCTATGGCTACACCTTC

J: TRBJ2-2
V: TRBV27
size: NA
D: NA
CDR3: CASEARTGELFF
DNA: TGTGCCAGCGAGGCGAGGACCGGGGAGCTGTTTTTT

J: TRBJ2-4
V: TRBV29-1
size: NA
D: NA
CDR3: CSVGMGLAKNIQYF
DNA: TGCAGCGTTGGCATGGGGTTAGCCAAAAACATTCAGTACTTC

J: TRBJ1-1
V: TRBV28
size: NA
D: NA
CDR3: CASSLIQGSGGTEAFF
DNA: TGTGCCAGCAGTTTAATCCAGGGCTCAGGAGGCACTGAAGCTTTCTTT

J: TRBJ2-3
V: TRBV5-1
size: NA
D: NA
CDR3: CASSSDNSYTDTQYF
DNA: TGCGCCAGCAGCTCGGACAACTCATACACAGATACGCAGTATTTT

J: TRBJ1-2
V: TRBV2
size: NA
D: NA
CDR3: CASNVGGYTF
DNA: TGTGCCAGCAACGTTGGGGGCTACACCTTC

J: TRBJ2-3
V: TRBV3-1/TRBV3-2
size: NA
D: TRBD2
CDR3: CASRGSGGNTQYF
DNA: TGTGCCAGCAGGGGTAGCGGGGGGAATACGCAGTATTTT

J: TRBJ2-3
V: TRBV21-1
size: NA
D: NA
CDR3: CASSRLWTASTDTQYF
DNA: TGTGCCAGCAGCAGGCTTTGGACAGCTAGCACAGATACGCAGTATTTT

J: TRBJ2-6
V: TRBV6-5
size: NA
D: NA
CDR3: CASSPGPSGANVLTF
DNA: TGTGCCAGCAGCCCCGGGCCTTCTGGGGCCAACGTCCTGACTTTC